In its sample, the clone carrying this T cell receptor (beta chain) was seen many times. Its antigen is unknown. Germline CDR1 reads MNHNY; CDR2 reads SVGAGI (reference sequence). V was pared by 2 bases and J by 1 base, with 14 bases between. This CDR3 has 16 amino acids. MiXCR, applied by TCRdb to the 5' RACE reads, yields one record per CDR3 protein. The table includes about 320,000 distinct CDR3 sequences, approximately 4.5% detected once. These data are taken from a study of T cells after yellow fever vaccination. Whole-study results and caveats: Some clonotypes, a small share, were shared between CD4 and CD8 compartments.

V gene TRBV6-6 combines with J gene TRBJ1-1, with a weak D call TRBD1 (6 bases). The sample in question was PBMCs, obtained 15 days after the yellow fever booster vaccination. The sequence was collected from a man younger than 30 who received the YFV17D yellow fever vaccine. The CDR3 here is CASSYPLGGRNTEAFF. CDR3 nucleotide sequence: TGTGCCAGCAGTTACCCGTTGGGGGGGCGGAACACTGAAGCTTTCTTT.